The text below deals with one T cell receptor beta chain. What it binds is not known. TCRdb used MiXCR to reprocess the 5' RACE reads, holding one entry per CDR3 protein. The sample consists of roughly 720,000 distinct CDR3 sequences, roughly 20% of them appearing once. The source of the sample is a study of identical twins. Notes on the study in general: Less excess twin sharing appeared in beta out-of-frame sequences.

This sample was shared with a second study, whose subject was T cells expressing NK-cell markers. That study adds: The HCMV specificity of the expanded NKG2C+ T cell clones stayed unresolved.

The receptor comes from a woman younger than 35 in good health. The sample consisted of PBMCs.

This CDR3 is CASRMGEWENTQYF. In DNA form, the CDR3 reads TGCGCCAGTCGAATGGGGGAATGGGAAAATACGCAGTATTTT. This chain uses TRBV10-1 with TRBJ2-3; TRBD1 or TRBD2 may be the D gene (5 bases each). Trimming stripped 9 bases from V and 7 bases from J, with 20 bases between. CDR1 WNHNN and CDR2 SYGVQD come from the germline V gene (reference sequence). The CDR3 contains 14 residues.